The clone carrying this T cell receptor (beta chain) was picked up one time. The target antigen is unknown. V was clipped by 0 bases and J by 0 bases, with 6 bases between them. The germline V gene encodes CDR1 SGHRS and CDR2 YFSETQ. This CDR3 is 15 amino acids long. The data belong to a study of T cell responses to AZD1222 COVID-19 vaccine. Study details: Samples with a second dose at about 4 or about 12 weeks were pooled together.

The repertoire was sequenced with immunoSEQ multiplex PCR; TCRdb's copy has only in-frame clones and lacks some. The data show around 180,000 clones, with around 90% seen just once and approximately 7.7% held by the top ten. General observations from the study: Repertoire collection took place solely once the T cell response had peaked. Donor demographics were predominantly white British with a female majority; clonal diversity may be underestimated.

The TCR sequence derives from an adult in good health. The chain combines TRBV5-1 with TRBJ1-4; the D gene is possibly TRBD1 (6 bases). The specimen was peripheral blood, collected on day 0 of AZD1222 vaccination. CDR3 in amino acids: CASSLGTATNEKLFF. Here the CDR3 DNA reads TGCGCCAGCAGCTTGGGGACAGCAACTAATGAAAAACTGTTTTTT.